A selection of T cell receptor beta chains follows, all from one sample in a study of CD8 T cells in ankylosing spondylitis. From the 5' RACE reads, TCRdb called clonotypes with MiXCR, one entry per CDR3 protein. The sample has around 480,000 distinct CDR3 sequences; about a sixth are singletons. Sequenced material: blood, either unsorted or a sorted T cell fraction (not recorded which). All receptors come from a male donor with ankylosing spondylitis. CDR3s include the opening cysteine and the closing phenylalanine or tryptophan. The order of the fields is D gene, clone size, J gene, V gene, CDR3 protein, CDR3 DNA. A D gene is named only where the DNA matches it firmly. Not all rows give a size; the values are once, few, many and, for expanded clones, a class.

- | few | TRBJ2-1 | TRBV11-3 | CASSLETPRNEQFF | TGTGCCAGCAGCTTAGAGACCCCACGGAATGAGCAGTTCTTC
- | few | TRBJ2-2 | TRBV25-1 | CASIGGRNTGELFF | TGTGCCAGCATTGGCGGACGGAACACCGGGGAGCTGTTTTTT
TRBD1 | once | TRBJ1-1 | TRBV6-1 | CASSRQGRGTEAFF | TGTGCCAGCAGCCGACAGGGGAGAGGCACTGAAGCTTTCTTT
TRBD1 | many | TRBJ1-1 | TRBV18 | CASSPTGTVNTEAFF | TGTGCCAGCTCACCGACCGGGACAGTGAACACTGAAGCTTTCTTT
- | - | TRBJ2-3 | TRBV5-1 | CASSLVPATDTQYF | TGCGCCAGCAGCTTGGTCCCAGCCACAGATACGCAGTATTTT
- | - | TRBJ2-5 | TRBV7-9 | CASSLRSSSQETQYF | TGTGCCAGCAGCTTACGATCTAGTTCCCAAGAGACCCAGTACTTC
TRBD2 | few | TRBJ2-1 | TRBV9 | CASSVARTSGNNEQFF | TGTGCCAGCAGCGTAGCAAGGACTAGCGGAAACAATGAGCAGTTCTTC
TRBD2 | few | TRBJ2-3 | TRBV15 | CATSRYPGLAQGADTQYF | TGTGCCACCAGCAGGTACCCGGGACTAGCCCAAGGGGCAGATACGCAGTATTTT
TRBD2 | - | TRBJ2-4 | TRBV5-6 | CASSAQTRGGIAKNIQYF | TGTGCCAGCAGCGCCCAAACACGGGGGGGGATAGCCAAAAACATTCAGTACTTC
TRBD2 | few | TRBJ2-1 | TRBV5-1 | CASSLGTSGIFSSYNEQFF | TGCGCCAGCAGCTTGGGGACTAGCGGGATATTCTCCTCCTACAATGAGCAGTTCTTC
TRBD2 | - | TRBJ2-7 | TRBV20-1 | CSAPGLAGVSEQYF | TGCAGTGCCCCTGGACTAGCGGGGGTCAGCGAGCAGTACTTC
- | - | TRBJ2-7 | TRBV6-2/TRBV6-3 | CASRPTPGPDPSQGQYF | TGTGCCAGCAGACCCACTCCTGGACCGGATCCCTCCCAGGGGCAGTACTTC
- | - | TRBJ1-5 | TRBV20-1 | CSASDQYDQPQHF | TGCAGTGCTAGTGACCAGTATGATCAGCCCCAGCATTTT
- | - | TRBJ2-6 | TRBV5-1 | CASSLEAGTGANVLTF | TGCGCCAGCAGCTTGGAGGCTGGGACTGGGGCCAACGTCCTGACTTTC
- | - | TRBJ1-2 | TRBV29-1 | CSVEVGGQNYGYTF | TGCAGCGTTGAAGTAGGAGGACAGAACTATGGCTACACCTTC
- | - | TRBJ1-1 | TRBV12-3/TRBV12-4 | CASNLNTEAFF | TGTGCCAGCAATTTGAACACTGAAGCTTTCTTT
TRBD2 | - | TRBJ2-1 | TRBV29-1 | CSVAAGGRDEQFF | TGCAGCGTTGCGGCGGGAGGGAGGGATGAGCAGTTCTTC